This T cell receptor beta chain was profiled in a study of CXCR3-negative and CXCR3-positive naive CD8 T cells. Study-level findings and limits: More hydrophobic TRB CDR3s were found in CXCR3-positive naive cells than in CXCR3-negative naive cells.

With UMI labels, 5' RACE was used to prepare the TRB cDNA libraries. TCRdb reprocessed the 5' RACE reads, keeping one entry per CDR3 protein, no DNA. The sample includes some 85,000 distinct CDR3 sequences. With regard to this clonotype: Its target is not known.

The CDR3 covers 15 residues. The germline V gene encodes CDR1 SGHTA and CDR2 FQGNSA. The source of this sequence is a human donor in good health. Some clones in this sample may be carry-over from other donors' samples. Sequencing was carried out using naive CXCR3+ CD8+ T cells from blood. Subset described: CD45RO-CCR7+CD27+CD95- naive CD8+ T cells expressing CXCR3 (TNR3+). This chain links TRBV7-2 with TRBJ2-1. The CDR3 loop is CASSPQRMGSNEQFF.